This entry is about one T cell receptor beta chain. Its specificity is not known. Trimming cost V 2 bases and J 0 bases, with 8 bases left between them. The CDR3 covers 14 residues. In germline, CDR1 is MGHRA, CDR2 YSYEKL. The data were obtained in a study of OX40 agonist ivuxolimab in advanced cancers. About the study: Those treated in dose escalation had hepatocellular carcinoma, melanoma, renal cell cancer or head and neck cancer.

Anyone with autoimmune disease history or systemic immunosuppression was excluded. Study outcomes and limitations: Relative to CD4+, CD8+ T cells held more expanded clones on average. A proportion of nonresponders additionally exhibited low normalized T-cell clonal expansion.

The repertoire was sequenced with immunoSEQ multiplex PCR; TCRdb's copy has only in-frame clones and lacks some. This repertoire shows 20,000 to 25,000 clones, about 86% found once; its top ten account for around 25%. V is TRBV4-1 and J is TRBJ2-7, with D uncertain. This receptor was obtained from an adult with an advanced solid tumor such as melanoma, head and neck, liver or kidney cancer. The source was CD4+ or CD8+ T cells sorted from blood, collected in a trial of the OX40 agonist ivuxolimab. The CDR3 nucleotides are TGCGCCAGCAGCCAACAATCCACCTCCTACGAGCAGTACTTC. It translates to CASSQQSTSYEQYF.